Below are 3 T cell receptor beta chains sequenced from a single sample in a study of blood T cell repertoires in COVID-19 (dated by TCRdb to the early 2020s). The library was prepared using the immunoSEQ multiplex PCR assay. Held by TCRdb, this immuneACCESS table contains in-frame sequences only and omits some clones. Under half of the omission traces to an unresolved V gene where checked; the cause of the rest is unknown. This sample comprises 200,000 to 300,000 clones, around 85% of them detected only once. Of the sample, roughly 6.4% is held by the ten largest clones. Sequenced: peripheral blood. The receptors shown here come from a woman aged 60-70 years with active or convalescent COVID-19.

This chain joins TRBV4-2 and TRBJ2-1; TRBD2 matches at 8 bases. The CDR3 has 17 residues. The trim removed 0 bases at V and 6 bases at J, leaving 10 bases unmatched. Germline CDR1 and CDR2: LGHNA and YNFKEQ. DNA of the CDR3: TGTGCCAGCAGCCAAGATATTAGCGGGATCCCGGGCAATGAGCAGTTCTTC. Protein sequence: CASSQDISGIPGNEQFF.

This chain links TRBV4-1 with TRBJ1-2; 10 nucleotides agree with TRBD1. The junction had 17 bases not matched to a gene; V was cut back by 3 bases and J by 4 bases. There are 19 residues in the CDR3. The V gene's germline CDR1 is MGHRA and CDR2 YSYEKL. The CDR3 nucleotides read TGCGCCAGCAGCCACCCTTCAGCCAGGGACAGGGGATCGGGCTATGGCTACACCTTC. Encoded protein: CASSHPSARDRGSGYGYTF.

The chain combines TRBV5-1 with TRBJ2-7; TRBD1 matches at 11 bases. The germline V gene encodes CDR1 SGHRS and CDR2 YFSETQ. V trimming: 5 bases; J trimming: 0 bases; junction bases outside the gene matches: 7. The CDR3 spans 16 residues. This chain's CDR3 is CASRDAGTGGSYEQYF. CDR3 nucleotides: TGCGCCAGCAGGGACGCGGGGACAGGGGGCTCCTACGAGCAGTACTTC.